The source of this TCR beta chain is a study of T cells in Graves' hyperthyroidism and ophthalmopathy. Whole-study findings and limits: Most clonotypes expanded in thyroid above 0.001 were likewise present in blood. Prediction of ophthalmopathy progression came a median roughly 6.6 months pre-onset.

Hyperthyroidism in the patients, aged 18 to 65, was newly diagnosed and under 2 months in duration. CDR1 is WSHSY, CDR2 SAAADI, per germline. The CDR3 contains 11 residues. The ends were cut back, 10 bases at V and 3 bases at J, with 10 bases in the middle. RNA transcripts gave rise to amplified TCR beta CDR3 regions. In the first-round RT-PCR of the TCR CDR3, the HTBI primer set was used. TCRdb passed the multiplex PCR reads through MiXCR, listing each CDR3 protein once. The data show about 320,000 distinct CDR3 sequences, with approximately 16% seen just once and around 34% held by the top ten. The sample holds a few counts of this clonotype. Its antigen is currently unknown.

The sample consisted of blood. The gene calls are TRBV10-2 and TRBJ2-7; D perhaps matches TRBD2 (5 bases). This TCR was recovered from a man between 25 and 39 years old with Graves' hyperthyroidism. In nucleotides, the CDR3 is TGCGCCACCCTAGGAGGCTACGAGCAGTACTTC. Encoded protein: CATLGGYEQYF.